The subject of this entry is one T cell receptor beta chain. J was trimmed by 1 base and V by 4 bases; bases with no gene match: 13. Germline V gives CDR1 SGDLS, CDR2 YYNGEE. This CDR3 has 17 residues. This specimen belongs to a study of T cell changes during pregnancy in multiple sclerosis. Profiled with immunoSEQ multiplex PCR; TCRdb holds only in-frame clones, not every one. Here the sample spans 74,000 or so clones, just over 90% being singletons. This chain joins TRBV9 and TRBJ2-5, with 7 bases fitting TRBD1. Source: CD4+ T cells from peripheral blood mononuclear cells, taken before pregnancy. This sequence originates from a female donor with multiple sclerosis, enrolled in a pregnancy study. CDR3 sequence (DNA): TGTGCCAGCAGCCCCCGCTCAGGACAGGACTTCCAAGAGACCCAGTACTTC. This codes for CASSPRSGQDFQETQYF.